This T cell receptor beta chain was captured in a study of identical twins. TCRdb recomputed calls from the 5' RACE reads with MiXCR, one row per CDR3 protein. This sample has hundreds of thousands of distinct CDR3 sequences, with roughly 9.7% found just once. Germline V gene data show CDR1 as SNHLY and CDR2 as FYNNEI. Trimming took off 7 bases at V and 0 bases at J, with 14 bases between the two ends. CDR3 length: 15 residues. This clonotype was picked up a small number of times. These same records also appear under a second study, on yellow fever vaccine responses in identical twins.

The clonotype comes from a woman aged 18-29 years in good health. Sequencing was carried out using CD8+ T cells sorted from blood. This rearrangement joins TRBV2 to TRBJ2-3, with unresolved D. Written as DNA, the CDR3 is TGTGCCAGCATCCCCATAGACACTAGCACAGATACGCAGTATTTT. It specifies CASIPIDTSTDTQYF.